This T cell receptor (beta chain) was obtained from a study of shared clonotypes between healthy human individuals. Background on the study: CD4 naive and memory got three plates each, CD8 naive two, CD8 memory one.

TCRdb keeps only in-frame clones here, not all; method: immunoSEQ multiplex PCR. The data show 2 million to 3 million clones, roughly nine tenths seen once. Germline V gives CDR1 LNHNV, CDR2 YYDKDF (reference sequence). V was pared by 3 bases and J by 4 bases, with 0 bases of the junction left unmatched. This CDR3 comprises 13 residues. With respect to this clone: This sample also contains other DNA sequences that code for the same CDR3.

The specimen was naive CD4+ T cells sorted from blood. Subset specified: CD45RA+ positively selected. The chain combines TRBV15 with TRBJ2-7; 10 bases line up with TRBD1. The TCR was taken from a man between 18 and 35 years old in good health. This CDR3 is CATSRDRGYEQYF. DNA for the CDR3: TGTGCCACCAGCAGGGACAGGGGGTACGAGCAGTACTTC.